This T cell receptor beta chain appears in the sequencing data of a study of cytomegalovirus exposure and HLA in healthy donors. CDR1 is SEHNR, CDR2 FQNEAQ, per germline (reference sequence). V was shortened by 2 bases and J by 8 bases, with 12 bases between the two germline ends. This CDR3 comprises 13 residues. A multiplex PCR was run with 60 Vbeta primers and 13 Jbeta primers. Clones were sequenced by immunoSEQ multiplex PCR, and TCRdb holds only the in-frame ones, with some missing. The sample yields 120,000 to 150,000 clones, about 78% seen once. This chain uses TRBV7-9 with TRBJ1-1; possible D gene TRBD1, 6 bases. The sequence was obtained from a man between 18 and 35 years old in good health and CMV-seronegative. Sequences were obtained from PBMCs. This CDR3 reads CASSLRAGDEAFF. Here the CDR3 DNA reads TGTGCCAGCAGCTTACGCGCAGGGGACGAAGCTTTCTTT.